This is a list of T cell receptor beta chains from one sample in a study of cytomegalovirus exposure and HLA in healthy donors. Some clones are missing from TCRdb's copy, which holds only in-frame ones; the method was immunoSEQ multiplex PCR. The sample includes approximately 170,000 clones, roughly 79% of them seen just once. Sequencing input: PBMCs. These receptors all come from a woman in her 30s in good health and CMV-seropositive. Each CDR3 is given with its conserved first and last residue. D genes are given only for firm matches. Clone size is given for some rows only: seen once, a few or many times, or a class if the clone is expanded.

CDR3aa	CDR3nt	v_gene	j_gene	abundance	d_gene
CASSPRGSAFF	TGTGCCAGCAGCCCCCGCGGGTCGGCTTTCTTT	TRBV7-2	TRBJ1-1	-	-
CASSLDVGDYYEQYF	TGCGCCAGCAGCTTGGATGTAGGGGATTACTACGAGCAGTACTTC	TRBV5-1	TRBJ2-7	-	-
CASSEPLGGQETQYF	TGTGCCAGCAGTGAACCTCTCGGCGGCCAAGAGACCCAGTACTTC	TRBV2	TRBJ2-5	-	-
CASSPTGGVIYGYTF	TGTGCCAGCAGTCCCACAGGGGGCGTTATCTATGGCTACACCTTC	TRBV28	TRBJ1-2	-	TRBD1
CAWRLPGLLGGNYGYTF	TGTGCCTGGAGGCTACCGGGACTGCTGGGCGGGAACTATGGCTACACCTTC	TRBV30	TRBJ1-2	-	-
CASSLAGGSPRQAFF	TGTGCCAGCAGCTTGGCGGGAGGGTCCCCACGGCAAGCTTTCTTT	TRBV5-4	TRBJ1-1	-	-
CASSPIQGVKTEAFF	TGTGCCAGCAGCCCGATACAGGGGGTGAAAACTGAAGCTTTCTTT	TRBV28	TRBJ1-1	-	TRBD1
CASSPSTTGSYQPQHF	TGTGCCAGCAGCCCATCCACGACAGGGTCTTATCAGCCCCAGCATTTT	TRBV5-6	TRBJ1-5	-	TRBD1
CASSLPGDVLGNEQFF	TGTGCCAGCAGCTTGCCGGGGGATGTGTTAGGCAATGAGCAGTTCTTC	TRBV5-4	TRBJ2-1	-	-
CASSEGTGEAYEQYF	TGTGCCAGCAGTGAGGGGACAGGGGAGGCCTACGAGCAGTACTTC	TRBV2	TRBJ2-7	-	TRBD1
CASSVQPGGAYEQYF	TGTGCCAGCAGCGTACAACCGGGAGGAGCGTACGAGCAGTACTTC	TRBV9	TRBJ2-7	once	TRBD2
CASSEGTRGYTF	TGTGCCAGCAGTGAAGGGACTCGGGGCTACACCTTC	TRBV6-1	TRBJ1-2	few	-
CASSVGEGGYTF	TGTGCCAGCAGCGTAGGAGAGGGCGGCTACACCTTC	TRBV9	TRBJ1-2	few	-
CASSLAGAAYEQYF	TGTGCCAGCAGTTTAGCGGGGGCAGCCTACGAGCAGTACTTC	TRBV27	TRBJ2-7	-	-
CASSPGTEAFF	TGTGCCAGCAGCCCAGGAACTGAAGCTTTCTTT	TRBV7-9	TRBJ1-1	few	-
CASSQQPNTEAFF	TGTGCCAGCAGCCAACAACCTAACACTGAAGCTTTCTTT	TRBV7-2	TRBJ1-1	-	-
CASSLAAAMGREENIQYF	TGTGCCAGCAGCTTAGCGGCGGCAATGGGTAGGGAGGAAAACATTCAGTACTTC	TRBV7-8	TRBJ2-4	-	-
CASSEQGFPEAFF	TGTGCCAGCAGTGAACAGGGTTTTCCTGAAGCTTTCTTT	TRBV2	TRBJ1-1	few	-
CASSIRDRKSGALYRGYGYTF	TGTGCCAGTAGTATAAGGGACAGGAAATCCGGGGCCTTATACCGCGGCTATGGCTACACCTTC	TRBV19	TRBJ1-2	once	TRBD1
CASSPGGHTVQPNYGYTF	TGTGCCAGCAGCCCCGGGGGGCACACAGTCCAACCCAACTATGGCTACACCTTC	TRBV7-9	TRBJ1-2	-	-
CAWSNAVEAFF	TGTGCCTGGAGTAACGCGGTGGAAGCTTTCTTT	TRBV30	TRBJ1-1	-	-
CASSRGLAGGPNTDTQYF	TGTGCCAGCAGCCGCGGACTAGCGGGAGGGCCTAACACAGATACGCAGTATTTT	TRBV5-4	TRBJ2-3	-	TRBD2
CASSEFPTSGRASYEQYF	TGTGCCAGCAGTGAATTCCCGACTAGCGGGAGGGCCTCTTACGAGCAGTACTTC	TRBV2	TRBJ2-7	-	TRBD2
CASRPRDSPYNEQFF	TGCGCCAGCAGACCCCGGGACAGTCCCTACAATGAGCAGTTCTTC	TRBV5-1	TRBJ2-1	once	TRBD1
CASNRLAGTDTQYF	TGTGCCAGCAATAGACTAGCGGGCACAGATACGCAGTATTTT	TRBV2	TRBJ2-3	-	TRBD2
CASSFSGANVLTF	TGTGCCAGCAGCTTCTCCGGGGCCAACGTCCTGACTTTC	TRBV5-6	TRBJ2-6	few	-
CAWSERQGSYGYTF	TGTGCCTGGAGTGAGCGACAGGGGAGCTATGGCTACACCTTC	TRBV30	TRBJ1-2	-	TRBD1
CASSINSGGLENEQFF	TGTGCCAGTAGTATCAATAGCGGGGGACTCGAAAATGAGCAGTTCTTC	TRBV19	TRBJ2-1	-	TRBD2
CASSEAGTEYGYTF	TGTGCCAGCAGTGAAGCGGGGACAGAGTACGGCTACACCTTC	TRBV6-1	TRBJ1-2	-	TRBD1
CASRPNLQGGGGYTF	TGTGCCAGCAGGCCGAACCTACAGGGGGGGGGAGGCTACACCTTC	TRBV7-2	TRBJ1-2	few	TRBD1
CASSLGQRGGYTF	TGTGCCAGCAGCTTGGGTCAGAGAGGTGGCTACACCTTC	TRBV5-4	TRBJ1-2	few	-
CASSNRVKSSNTEAFF	TGTGCCAGCAGTAACAGGGTTAAAAGTTCGAACACTGAAGCTTTCTTT	TRBV27	TRBJ1-1	-	-
CASSRGLVNEQFF	TGTGCCAGCAGTCGAGGACTAGTGAATGAGCAGTTCTTC	TRBV6-6	TRBJ2-1	-	TRBD2
CASSYYQGAGANVLTF	TGTGCCAGCAGTTACTATCAGGGGGCTGGGGCCAACGTCCTGACTTTC	TRBV6-5	TRBJ2-6	-	TRBD1
CAGGPGNEQFF	TGTGCTGGCGGGCCGGGGAATGAGCAGTTCTTC	TRBV6-5	TRBJ2-1	-	-
CASSFIQGGNNSPLHF	TGTGCCAGCAGTTTCATTCAGGGAGGGAATAATTCACCCCTCCACTTT	TRBV28	TRBJ1-6	once	-
CASSLGRDRGHEKLFF	TGTGCCAGCAGCTTAGGGCGGGACAGGGGGCATGAAAAACTGTTTTTT	TRBV7-8	TRBJ1-4	-	TRBD1
CASSLTQGAYEKLFF	TGTGCCAGCAGCTTAACACAGGGGGCGTATGAAAAACTGTTTTTT	TRBV7-2	TRBJ1-4	-	TRBD1
CASSFYGGPEQYF	TGTGCCAGCAGTTTTTACGGAGGACCCGAGCAGTACTTC	TRBV28	TRBJ2-7	-	-
CASSVLSGSSDTQYF	TGTGCCAGCAGCGTCCTTAGCGGGAGTTCAGATACGCAGTATTTT	TRBV9	TRBJ2-3	few	TRBD2
CASSLPQGTLDNEQFF	TGTGCCAGCAGCTTACCCCAAGGGACTCTCGACAATGAGCAGTTCTTC	TRBV7-2	TRBJ2-1	-	-
CASSRRDIGNEKLFF	TGCGCCAGCAGCCGCCGGGACATTGGGAATGAAAAACTGTTTTTT	TRBV4-3	TRBJ1-4	-	-
CASSSGQGFGGNQPQHF	TGTGCCAGCAGCTCGGGACAGGGGTTTGGAGGCAATCAGCCCCAGCATTTT	TRBV7-8	TRBJ1-5	-	TRBD1
CASSLVVLSSYNEQFF	TGTGCCAGCAGCTTGGTCGTCCTTAGCTCCTACAATGAGCAGTTCTTC	TRBV5-6	TRBJ2-1	few	-
CASSGQGASGANVLTF	TGTGCCAGCAGTGGACAGGGAGCCTCTGGGGCCAACGTCCTGACTTTC	TRBV28	TRBJ2-6	-	TRBD1
CASSEIYSNQPQHF	TGCGCCAGCAGTGAGATTTATAGCAATCAGCCCCAGCATTTT	TRBV10-2	TRBJ1-5	-	-
CASNRDTTNEKLFF	TGTGCCAGCAACCGGGACACAACTAATGAAAAACTGTTTTTT	TRBV27	TRBJ1-4	-	-
CASSPQQGDEQFF	TGTGCCAGCTCACCGCAACAGGGGGATGAGCAGTTCTTC	TRBV18	TRBJ2-1	once	TRBD1
CASSLTPNTEAFF	TGTGCCAGCAGCTTGACACCTAACACTGAAGCTTTCTTT	TRBV5-6	TRBJ1-1	-	-
CASSSGTGYLDGYTF	TGTGCCAGCAGTTCCGGGACAGGGTACTTGGATGGCTACACCTTC	TRBV5-6	TRBJ1-2	-	TRBD1
CASSVGLGENTEAFF	TGTGCCAGCAGCGTAGGCTTGGGAGAGAACACTGAAGCTTTCTTT	TRBV9	TRBJ1-1	-	-
CASSLLSRNTEAFF	TGCGCCAGCAGCTTGCTTTCTCGGAACACTGAAGCTTTCTTT	TRBV5-1	TRBJ1-1	few	-
CASSQDGTGNTEAFF	TGCGCCAGCAGCCAAGATGGGACAGGAAACACTGAAGCTTTCTTT	TRBV4-3	TRBJ1-1	-	TRBD1